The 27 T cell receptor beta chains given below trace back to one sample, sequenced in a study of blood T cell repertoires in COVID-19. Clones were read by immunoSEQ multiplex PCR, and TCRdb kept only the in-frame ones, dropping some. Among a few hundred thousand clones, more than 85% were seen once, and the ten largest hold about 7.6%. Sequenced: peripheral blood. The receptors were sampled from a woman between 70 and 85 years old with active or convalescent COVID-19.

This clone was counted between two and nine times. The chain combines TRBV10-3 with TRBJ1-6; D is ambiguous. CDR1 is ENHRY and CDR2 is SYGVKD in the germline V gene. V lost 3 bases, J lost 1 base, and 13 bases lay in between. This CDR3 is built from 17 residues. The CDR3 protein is CAISDSGGGSYNSPLHF. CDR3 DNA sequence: TGTGCCATCAGTGATTCGGGTGGTGGTTCCTATAATTCACCCCTCCACTTT.

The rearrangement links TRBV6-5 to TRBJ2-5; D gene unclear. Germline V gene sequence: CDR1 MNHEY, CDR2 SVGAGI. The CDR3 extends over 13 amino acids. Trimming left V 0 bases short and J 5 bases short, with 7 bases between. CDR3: CASSYSMEETQYF. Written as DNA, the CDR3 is TGTGCCAGCAGTTACTCGATGGAGGAGACCCAGTACTTC.

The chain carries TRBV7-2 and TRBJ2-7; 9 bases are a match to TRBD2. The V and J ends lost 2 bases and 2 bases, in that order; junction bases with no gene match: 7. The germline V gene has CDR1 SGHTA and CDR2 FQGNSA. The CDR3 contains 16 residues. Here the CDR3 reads CASSLRSGGSAYEQYF. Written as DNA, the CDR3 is TGTGCCAGCAGCTTAAGAAGCGGGGGGTCTGCCTACGAGCAGTACTTC.

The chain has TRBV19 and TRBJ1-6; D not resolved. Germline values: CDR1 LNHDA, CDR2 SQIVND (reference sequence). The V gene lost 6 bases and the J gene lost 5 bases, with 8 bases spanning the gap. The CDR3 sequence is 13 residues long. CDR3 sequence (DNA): TGTGCCAGTAGCGCATTAGATAATTCACCCCTCCACTTT. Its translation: CASSALDNSPLHF.

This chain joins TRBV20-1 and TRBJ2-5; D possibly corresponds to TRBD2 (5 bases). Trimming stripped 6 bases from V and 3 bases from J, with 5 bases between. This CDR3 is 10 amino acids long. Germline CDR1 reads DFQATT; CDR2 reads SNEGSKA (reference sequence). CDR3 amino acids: CSAGEETQYF. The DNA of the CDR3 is TGCAGTGCCGGGGAAGAGACCCAGTACTTC.

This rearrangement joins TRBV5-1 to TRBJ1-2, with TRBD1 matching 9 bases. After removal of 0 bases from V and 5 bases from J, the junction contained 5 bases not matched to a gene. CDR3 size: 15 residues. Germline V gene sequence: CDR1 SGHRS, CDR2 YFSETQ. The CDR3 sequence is CASSLDGGQGYGYTF. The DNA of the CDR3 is TGCGCCAGCAGCTTGGATGGGGGACAGGGTTATGGCTACACCTTC. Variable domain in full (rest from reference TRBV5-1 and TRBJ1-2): KAGVTQTPRYLIKTRGQQVTLSCSPISGHRSVSWYQQTPGQGLQFLFEYFSETQRNKGNFPGRFSGRQFSNSRSEMNVSTLELGDSALYLCASSLDGGQGYGYTFGSGTRLTVV.

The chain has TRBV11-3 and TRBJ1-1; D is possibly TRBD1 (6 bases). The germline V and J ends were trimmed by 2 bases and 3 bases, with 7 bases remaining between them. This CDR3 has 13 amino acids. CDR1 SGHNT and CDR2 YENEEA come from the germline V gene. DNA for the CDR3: TGTGCCAGCAGCTTATACAGGGACACTGAAGCTTTCTTT. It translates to CASSLYRDTEAFF. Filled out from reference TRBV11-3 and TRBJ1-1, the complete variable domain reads EAGVVQSPRYKIIEKKQPVAFWCNPISGHNTLYWYLQNLGQGPELLIRYENEEAVDDSQLPKDRFSAERLKGVDSTLKIQPAELGDSAVYLCASSLYRDTEAFFGQGTRLTVV.

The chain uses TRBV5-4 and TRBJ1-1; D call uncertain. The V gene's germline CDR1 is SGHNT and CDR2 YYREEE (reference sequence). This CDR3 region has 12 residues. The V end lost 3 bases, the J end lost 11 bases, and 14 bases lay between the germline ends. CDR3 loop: CASSSWAREAFF. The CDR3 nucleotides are TGTGCCAGCAGCTCTTGGGCCCGGGAGGCTTTCTTT. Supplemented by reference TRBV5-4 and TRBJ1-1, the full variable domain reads ETGVTQSPTHLIKTRGQQVTLRCSSQSGHNTVSWYQQALGQGPQFIFQYYREEENGRGNFPPRFSGLQFPNYSSELNVNALELDDSALYLCASSSWAREAFFGQGTRLTVV.

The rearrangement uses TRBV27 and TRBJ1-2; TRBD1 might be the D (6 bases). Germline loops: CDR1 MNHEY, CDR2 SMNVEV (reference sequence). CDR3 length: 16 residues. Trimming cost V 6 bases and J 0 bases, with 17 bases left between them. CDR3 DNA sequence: TGTGCCAGCAGGGGGGTAACAGGGCCAGCTAACTATGGCTACACCTTC. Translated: CASRGVTGPANYGYTF.

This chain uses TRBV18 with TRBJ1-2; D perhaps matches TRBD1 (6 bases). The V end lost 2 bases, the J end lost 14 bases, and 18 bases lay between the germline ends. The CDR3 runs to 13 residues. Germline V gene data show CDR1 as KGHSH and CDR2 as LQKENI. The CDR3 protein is CASSPSDSGGKTF. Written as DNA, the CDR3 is TGTGCCAGCTCACCATCGGATTCGGGGGGCAAGACCTTC.

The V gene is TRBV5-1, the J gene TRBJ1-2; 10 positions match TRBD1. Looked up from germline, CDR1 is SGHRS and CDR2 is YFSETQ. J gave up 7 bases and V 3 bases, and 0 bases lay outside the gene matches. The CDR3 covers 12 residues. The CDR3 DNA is TGCGCCAGCAGCTGGGACAGGGGTGGCTACACCTTC. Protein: CASSWDRGGYTF.

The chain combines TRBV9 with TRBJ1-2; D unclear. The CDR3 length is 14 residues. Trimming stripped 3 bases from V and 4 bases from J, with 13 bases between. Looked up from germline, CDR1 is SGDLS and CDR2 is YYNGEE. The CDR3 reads CASSARLVGYGYTF. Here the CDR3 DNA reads TGTGCCAGCAGCGCCCGGTTGGTCGGCTATGGCTACACCTTC.

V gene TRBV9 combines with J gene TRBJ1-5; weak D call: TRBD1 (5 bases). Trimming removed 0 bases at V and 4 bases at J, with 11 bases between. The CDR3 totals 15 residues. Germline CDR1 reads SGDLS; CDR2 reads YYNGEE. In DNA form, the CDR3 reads TGTGCCAGCAGCGTAGAGGGGAATAGAAATCAGCCCCAGCATTTT. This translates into CASSVEGNRNQPQHF.

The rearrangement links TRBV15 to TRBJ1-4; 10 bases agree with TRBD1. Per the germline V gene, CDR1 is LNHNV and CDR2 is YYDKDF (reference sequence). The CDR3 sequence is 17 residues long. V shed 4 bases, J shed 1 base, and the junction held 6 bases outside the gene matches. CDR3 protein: CATSITGTGVTNEKLFF. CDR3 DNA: TGTGCCACCAGCATAACCGGGACAGGGGTAACTAATGAAAAACTGTTTTTT.

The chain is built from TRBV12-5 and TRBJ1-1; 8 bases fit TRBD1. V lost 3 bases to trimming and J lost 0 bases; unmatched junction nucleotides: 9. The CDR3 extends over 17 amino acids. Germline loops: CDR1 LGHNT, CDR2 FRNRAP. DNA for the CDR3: TGTGCTAGTGGTTTACTACAGGGGGGGACCCTGAACACTGAAGCTTTCTTT. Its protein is CASGLLQGGTLNTEAFF.

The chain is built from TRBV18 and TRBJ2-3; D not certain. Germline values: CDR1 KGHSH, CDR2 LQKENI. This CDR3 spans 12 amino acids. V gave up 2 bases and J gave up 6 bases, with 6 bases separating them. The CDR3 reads CASSPERDTQYF. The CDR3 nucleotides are TGTGCCAGCTCACCAGAGAGGGATACGCAGTATTTT.

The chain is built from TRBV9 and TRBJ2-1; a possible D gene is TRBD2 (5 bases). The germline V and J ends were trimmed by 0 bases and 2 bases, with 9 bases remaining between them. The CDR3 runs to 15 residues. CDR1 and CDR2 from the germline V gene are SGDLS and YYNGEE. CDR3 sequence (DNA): TGTGCCAGCAGCGTAGGGCTAGCAGCCTACAATGAGCAGTTCTTC. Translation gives CASSVGLAAYNEQFF.

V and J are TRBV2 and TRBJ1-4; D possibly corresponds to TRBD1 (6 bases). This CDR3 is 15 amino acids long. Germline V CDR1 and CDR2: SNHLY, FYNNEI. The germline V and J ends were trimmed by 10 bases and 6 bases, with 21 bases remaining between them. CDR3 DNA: TGTGCCACCACTCCGGGGGGGGCTTTGGATGAAAAACTGTTTTTT. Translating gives CATTPGGALDEKLFF.

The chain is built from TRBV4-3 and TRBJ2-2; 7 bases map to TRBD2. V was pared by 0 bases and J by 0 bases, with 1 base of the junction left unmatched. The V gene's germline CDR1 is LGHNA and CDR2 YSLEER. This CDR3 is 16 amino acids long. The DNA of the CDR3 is TGCGCCAGCAGCCAAGAGGGGGGGTCGAACACCGGGGAGCTGTTTTTT. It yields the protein CASSQEGGSNTGELFF.

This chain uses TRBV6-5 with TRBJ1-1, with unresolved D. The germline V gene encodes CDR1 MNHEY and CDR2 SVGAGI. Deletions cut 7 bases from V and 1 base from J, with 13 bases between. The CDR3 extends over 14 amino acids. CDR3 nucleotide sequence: TGTGCCAGCAACTTCCATTCAGGGAACACTGAAGCTTTCTTT. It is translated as CASNFHSGNTEAFF.

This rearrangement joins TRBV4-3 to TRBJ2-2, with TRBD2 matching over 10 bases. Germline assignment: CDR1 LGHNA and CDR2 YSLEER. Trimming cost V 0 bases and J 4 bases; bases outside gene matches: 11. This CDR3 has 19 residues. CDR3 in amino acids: CASSQDGLAGDLRTGELFF. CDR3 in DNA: TGCGCCAGCAGCCAAGACGGTCTAGCGGGGGACCTGCGCACCGGGGAGCTGTTTTTT.

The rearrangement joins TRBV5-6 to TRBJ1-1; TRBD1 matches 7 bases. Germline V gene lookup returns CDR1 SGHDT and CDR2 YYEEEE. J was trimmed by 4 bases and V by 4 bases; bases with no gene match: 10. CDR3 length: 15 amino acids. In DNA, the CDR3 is TGTGCCAGCAGCCTCTCCGACAGGGCAGGCACTGAAGCTTTCTTT. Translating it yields CASSLSDRAGTEAFF.

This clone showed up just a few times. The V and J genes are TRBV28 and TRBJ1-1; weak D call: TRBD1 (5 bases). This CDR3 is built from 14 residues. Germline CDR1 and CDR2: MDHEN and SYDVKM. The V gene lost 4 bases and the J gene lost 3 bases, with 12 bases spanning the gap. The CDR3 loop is CASSSGFGDTEAFF. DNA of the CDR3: TGTGCCAGCAGTTCAGGGTTTGGGGACACTGAAGCTTTCTTT.

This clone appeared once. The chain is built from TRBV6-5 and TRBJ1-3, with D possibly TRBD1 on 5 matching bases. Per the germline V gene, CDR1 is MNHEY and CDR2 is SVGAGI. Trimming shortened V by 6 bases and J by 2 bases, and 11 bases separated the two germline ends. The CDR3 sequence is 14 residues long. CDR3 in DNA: TGTGCCAGCAGGGTGGGGGGGACTGGAAACACCATATATTTT. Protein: CASRVGGTGNTIYF.

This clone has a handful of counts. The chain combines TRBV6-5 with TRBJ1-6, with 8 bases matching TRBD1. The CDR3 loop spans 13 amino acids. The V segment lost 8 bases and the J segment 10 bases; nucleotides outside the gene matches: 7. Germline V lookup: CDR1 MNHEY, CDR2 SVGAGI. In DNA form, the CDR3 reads TGTGCCAGCGGAGACAGGGGAGACTCACCCCTCCACTTT. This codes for CASGDRGDSPLHF.

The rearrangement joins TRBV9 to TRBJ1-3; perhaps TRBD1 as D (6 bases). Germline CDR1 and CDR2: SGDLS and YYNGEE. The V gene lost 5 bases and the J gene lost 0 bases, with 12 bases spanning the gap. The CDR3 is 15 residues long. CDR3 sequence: CASSQGQGSGNTIYF. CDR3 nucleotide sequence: TGTGCCAGCAGTCAGGGGCAAGGCTCTGGAAACACCATATATTTT.

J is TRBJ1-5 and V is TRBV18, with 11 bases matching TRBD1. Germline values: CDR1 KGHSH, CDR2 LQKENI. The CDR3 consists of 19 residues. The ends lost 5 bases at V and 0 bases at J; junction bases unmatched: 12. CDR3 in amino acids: CASSSLPGQGVRSNQPQHF. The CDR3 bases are TGTGCCAGCTCATCACTACCGGGACAGGGGGTTCGTAGCAATCAGCCCCAGCATTTT.